Following are 15 T cell receptor beta chains from one sample sequenced in a study of blood T cell repertoires in COVID-19. Clones were sequenced by immunoSEQ multiplex PCR, and TCRdb holds only the in-frame ones, with some missing. The data show around 330,000 clones, around nine tenths seen once. The sample consisted of PBMCs or T cells enriched from blood (not recorded which). The receptors here all came from a man between 60 and 70 years old who had recovered from COVID-19.

The genes are TRBV5-1 and TRBJ1-2, with 9 bases that match TRBD1. This CDR3 is 14 amino acids long. Trimming took 1 base from V and 7 from J; bases not matched to a gene: 5. Per the germline V gene, CDR1 is SGHRS and CDR2 is YFSETQ. CDR3 nucleotides: TGCGCCAGCAGCTTGACAGGGGGCTCGGGTGGCTACACCTTC. This encodes CASSLTGGSGGYTF.

V is TRBV7-3 and J is TRBJ1-1; possibly TRBD1 for D (6 bases). The CDR3 has 14 residues. The V gene's germline CDR1 is SGHTA and CDR2 FQGTGA. V was shortened by 3 bases and J by 1 base, with 9 bases between the two germline ends. CDR3 amino acids: CASSFGQQNTEAFF. CDR3 nucleotides: TGTGCCAGCAGCTTCGGACAGCAGAACACTGAAGCTTTCTTT.

This clone occurred a few times. The chain links TRBV6-2 or TRBV6-3 to TRBJ1-1; D call uncertain. Trimming pared 4 bases from V and 0 bases from J, leaving 12 bases between. Germline V gives CDR1 MNHEY, CDR2 SVGEGT. There are 15 residues in the CDR3. The CDR3 sequence is CASSSVLNMNTEAFF. CDR3 in DNA: TGTGCCAGCAGTTCCGTTTTGAACATGAACACTGAAGCTTTCTTT.

This clone has a handful of counts. V and J are TRBV24-1 and TRBJ1-5; perhaps TRBD1 as D (6 bases). There are 13 residues in the CDR3. The V end lost 11 bases, the J end lost 3 bases, and 13 bases lay between the germline ends. Germline V gene sequence: CDR1 KGHDR, CDR2 SFDVKD. The CDR3 DNA is TGTGCCATTACACAGGGTCCCAATCAGCCCCAGCATTTT. It specifies CAITQGPNQPQHF.

CDR3 sequence (DNA): TGTGCCAGCAGCCAGGGCGTTAATCAGCCCCAGCATTTT. It yields the protein CASSQGVNQPQHF. This chain connects TRBV3-1 (or the pseudogene TRBV3-2) to TRBJ1-5; D gene ambiguous. This CDR3 contains 13 residues. Germline assignment: CDR1 LGHDT and CDR2 YNNKEL (reference sequence). V lost 3 bases to trimming and J lost 4 bases, with 7 bases between them.

The genes are TRBV5-4 and TRBJ2-1; the match to TRBD2 covers 14 bases. The V and J ends lost 5 bases and 9 bases, in that order; junction bases with no gene match: 10. This CDR3 comprises 16 residues. Germline V gene sequence: CDR1 SGHNT, CDR2 YYREEE (reference sequence). Here the CDR3 reads CASRPGLAGGGGEQFF. The CDR3 DNA is TGTGCCAGCAGGCCTGGACTAGCGGGGGGAGGCGGTGAGCAGTTCTTC. Complete variable domain (other parts from reference TRBV5-4 and TRBJ2-1): ETGVTQSPTHLIKTRGQQVTLRCSSQSGHNTVSWYQQALGQGPQFIFQYYREEENGRGNFPPRFSGLQFPNYSSELNVNALELDDSALYLCASRPGLAGGGGEQFFGPGTRLTVL.

The V gene is TRBV28, the J gene TRBJ2-5; 8 nucleotides agree with TRBD2. Trimming took 5 bases from V and 4 from J; bases not matched to a gene: 9. The CDR3 has 15 amino acids. CDR1 and CDR2 (germline): MDHEN, SYDVKM. CDR3 DNA: TGTGCCAGCAGTCCAGCCGGGGGGGGGCGAGAGACCCAGTACTTC. Protein sequence: CASSPAGGGRETQYF.

Comments on this clone: At one end, the junction sequence differs from germline, possibly due to a read error. The chain uses TRBV5-1 and TRBJ1-2; D gene unclear. The CDR3 runs 16 residues. CDR1 and CDR2 (germline): SGHRS, YFSETQ. In DNA form, the CDR3 reads TGCGCCAGCAGCTTGGCCGGCGGGAATGGAATCGGTGGCTACATCTTC. Translating it yields CASSLAGGNGIGGYIF.

The chain carries TRBV7-2 and TRBJ2-7, with unresolved D. The CDR3 has 14 amino acids. The germline gives CDR1 SGHTA, CDR2 FQGNSA. V was trimmed by 1 base and J by 5 bases, leaving 12 bases between them. CDR3 protein: CASSLGRNQDEQYF. CDR3 in DNA: TGTGCCAGCAGCTTAGGCCGGAATCAGGACGAGCAGTACTTC.

V usage is TRBV28 and J usage is TRBJ1-5, with D perhaps matching TRBD1 (5 bases). This CDR3 has 13 amino acids. V was trimmed by 3 bases and J by 6 bases, leaving 9 bases between them. CDR1 and CDR2 (germline): MDHEN, SYDVKM. Here the CDR3 DNA reads TGTGCCAGCAGTTTTATTGGGGCTCAGCCCCAGCATTTT. Translation: CASSFIGAQPQHF.

This clone was observed a single time. Germline and junction disagree at one end, which may indicate a read error. V and J are TRBV7-7 and TRBJ2-2; 10 bases are shared with TRBD2. The germline V gene has CDR1 SSHAT and CDR2 FNYEAQ (reference sequence). CDR3 size: 19 residues. CDR3 residues: CASSARNEREGPGTGELFF. The CDR3 region has the DNA TGTGCTAGCAGCGCCCGAAACGAGCGGGAGGGCCCGGGCACCGGGGAGCTGTTTTTT.

The chain is built from TRBV30 and TRBJ2-7; no definite D call. Germline-derived CDR1 and CDR2 are GTSNPN and SVGIG (reference sequence). The V end lost 0 bases, the J end lost 2 bases, and 5 bases lay between the germline ends. The CDR3 is 12 residues long. The CDR3 sequence is CAWSVITYEQYF. The CDR3 DNA follows: TGTGCCTGGAGTGTTATAACCTACGAGCAGTACTTC.

V usage is TRBV7-2 and J usage is TRBJ1-5, with D perhaps matching TRBD1 (6 bases). Germline V lookup: CDR1 SGHTA, CDR2 FQGNSA. The length of the CDR3 is 14 residues. The germline V and J ends were trimmed by 1 base and 7 bases, with 11 bases remaining between them. The CDR3 spells CASSLVQGEQPQHF. The CDR3 DNA reads as TGTGCCAGCAGCTTAGTACAGGGAGAGCAGCCCCAGCATTTT.

This clone was observed a handful of times. The rearrangement uses TRBV19 and TRBJ1-3; D remains unclear. Trimming stripped 3 bases from V and 8 bases from J, with 5 bases between. Germline CDR1 LNHDA, CDR2 SQIVND (reference sequence). The CDR3 sequence is 11 residues long. The CDR3 nucleotides are TGTGCCAGTAGTATCAGTGACACCATATATTTT. This codes for CASSISDTIYF.

The CDR3 reads CASSQPGGTNEKLFF. The CDR3 DNA reads TGCGCCAGCAGCCAACCGGGAGGAACTAATGAAAAACTGTTTTTT. The chain joins TRBV4-1 to TRBJ1-4; D is ambiguous. V dropped 2 bases and J dropped 1 base, with 8 bases sitting between them. CDR1 MGHRA and CDR2 YSYEKL come from the germline V gene. The CDR3 sequence is 15 residues long.